The 11 T cell receptor beta chains in this list originate from one sample, sequenced in a study of T cells in Graves' hyperthyroidism and ophthalmopathy. From RNA transcripts, TCR beta CDR3 regions were amplified. The primer set for the first-round RT-PCR of the TCR CDR3 was HTBI. Using its own MiXCR run on the multiplex PCR reads, TCRdb lists one record per CDR3 protein. The sample holds 450,000 to 650,000 distinct CDR3 sequences, 14% seen once. The sample comprised blood. These receptors were obtained from a woman aged 18-29 years with Graves' ophthalmopathy.

In its sample, this clonotype was seen many times. This chain joins TRBV29-1 and TRBJ1-2; possibly TRBD1 for D (5 bases). Germline loops: CDR1 SQVTM, CDR2 ANQGSEA. The CDR3 sequence is 15 residues long. V was trimmed by 3 bases and J by 3 bases, leaving 17 bases between them. The chain's CDR3 is CSVEGQRGSDYGYTF. Written as DNA, the CDR3 is TGCAGCGTTGAGGGGCAAAGAGGTTCTGACTATGGCTACACCTTC.

This clonotype occurred many times. The CDR3 spells CATMLTGGPNEQFF. CDR3 DNA sequence: TGTGCCACCATGTTGACAGGGGGCCCCAATGAGCAGTTCTTC. The chain employs TRBV24-1 and TRBJ2-1, with 10 bases fitting TRBD1. Per the germline V gene, CDR1 is KGHDR and CDR2 is SFDVKD. With V trimmed by 8 bases and J by 6 bases, 6 bases remained unmatched. The CDR3 contains 14 residues.

This clonotype was counted at least ten times. The CDR3 sequence: CASSVFLNTEAFF. CDR3 nucleotides: TGTGCCAGCAGCGTATTTTTGAACACTGAAGCTTTCTTT. The gene calls are TRBV9 and TRBJ1-1; D call uncertain. CDR3 size: 13 residues. V was cut by 1 base and J by 0 bases, with 4 bases left in between. CDR1 is SGDLS, CDR2 YYNGEE, per germline.

In DNA form, the CDR3 reads TGCGCCAGCAGCTTCGCCGTCGGGGGTTACGAGCAGTACTTC. It encodes CASSFAVGGYEQYF. The rearrangement joins TRBV4-1 to TRBJ2-7; D perhaps matches TRBD2 (6 bases). The CDR3 contains 14 residues. The V end lost 5 bases, the J end lost 4 bases, and 15 bases lay between the germline ends. The germline gives CDR1 MGHRA, CDR2 YSYEKL.

The V call is TRBV25-1, the J call TRBJ1-2, with a tentative D call TRBD1 (5 bases). The CDR3 is 13 amino acids. V shed 1 base and J shed 8 bases, with 11 bases lying between them. Germline loops: CDR1 MGHDK, CDR2 SYGVNS. CDR3 sequence reads: CASSEFREGGYTF. The DNA for the CDR3 is TGTGCCAGCAGTGAATTCAGGGAGGGCGGCTACACCTTC.

This clonotype appeared many times. The rearrangement uses TRBV28 and TRBJ1-1; D is perhaps TRBD1 (5 bases). The CDR3 is 15 amino acids. Germline V gene sequence: CDR1 MDHEN, CDR2 SYDVKM. V was shortened by 3 bases and J by 3 bases, with 14 bases between the two germline ends. CDR3 sequence (DNA): TGTGCCAGCAGTTTTGAGGGGCGCGGGGACACTGAAGCTTTCTTT. Residues: CASSFEGRGDTEAFF.

This clonotype was seen repeatedly, ten times or more. The V and J genes are TRBV18 and TRBJ2-5; 9 bases agree with TRBD2. The CDR3 spans 17 residues. The V segment lost 3 bases and the J segment 2 bases; nucleotides outside the gene matches: 10. Germline V CDR1 and CDR2: KGHSH, LQKENI. DNA of the CDR3: TGTGCCAGCTCACCTCCGCGGGCTAGCGGGGAACAAGAGACCCAGTACTTC. It specifies CASSPPRASGEQETQYF.

This clonotype was seen many times. The chain uses TRBV30 and TRBJ2-2; D call uncertain. CDR1 and CDR2 (germline): GTSNPN, SVGIG (reference sequence). This CDR3 has 14 amino acids. Trimming took off 5 bases at V and 2 bases at J, with 12 bases between the two ends. CDR3 DNA: TGTGCCTGGTCCGGACGAGGTAACACCGGGGAGCTGTTTTTT. It codes for CAWSGRGNTGELFF.

There are many counts of this clonotype. The V and J genes are TRBV28 and TRBJ1-5, with 8 nucleotides matching TRBD1. The CDR3 is made up of 14 amino acids. Trimming removed 5 bases from V and 6 bases from J; junction bases left unmatched: 6. From germline, CDR1 is MDHEN and CDR2 SYDVKM. The CDR3 bases are TGTGCCAGCAGTCCCGTCGGACAGGGTCAGCCCCAGCATTTT. Translating gives CASSPVGQGQPQHF.

At least ten counts were recorded for this clonotype. The rearrangement uses TRBV27 and TRBJ1-2; weak D call: TRBD1 (6 bases). The CDR3 consists of 14 residues. Germline V gene sequence: CDR1 MNHEY, CDR2 SMNVEV (reference sequence). The V end lost 7 bases, the J end lost 8 bases, and 20 bases lay between the germline ends. CDR3 region: CASTPGNGGEGYTF. CDR3 DNA: TGTGCCAGCACCCCGGGGAACGGGGGCGAAGGCTACACCTTC.

This clonotype was seen many times. The V and J genes are TRBV11-3 and TRBJ1-6, with D unresolved. V lost 0 bases and J lost 8, with 5 bases in between. CDR1 is SGHNT and CDR2 is YENEEA in the germline V gene. The CDR3 totals 13 residues. CDR3 DNA sequence: TGTGCCAGCAGCTTAGATGGAGATTCACCCCTCCACTTT. Protein sequence: CASSLDGDSPLHF. Looking up the rest from reference TRBV11-3 and TRBJ1-6 gives the full variable domain: EAGVVQSPRYKIIEKKQPVAFWCNPISGHNTLYWYLQNLGQGPELLIRYENEEAVDDSQLPKDRFSAERLKGVDSTLKIQPAELGDSAVYLCASSLDGDSPLHFGNGTRLTVT.